Listed below are T cell receptor beta chains from one sample, sequenced in a study of blood T cell repertoires in COVID-19. Clones were sequenced by immunoSEQ multiplex PCR, and TCRdb holds only the in-frame ones, with some missing. The sample lists some 97,000 clones; 70% to 90% were seen once. Sequences were obtained from peripheral blood. The receptors stem from a human donor in a cohort sampled during active COVID-19. Each CDR3 is given with its conserved first and last residue. Fields, in order: V gene, clone size, D gene, J gene, CDR3 DNA, CDR3 protein. D genes are given only for firm matches. Where a row states a size, it is once, few, many or the class of an expanded clone; other rows omit it.

TRBV7-8	NA	TRBD1	TRBJ1-4	TGTGCCAGCAGCTTAGGACAGGGAGGAGAAAAACTGTTTTTT	CASSLGQGGEKLFF
TRBV4-3	NA	NA	TRBJ1-6	TGCGCCAGCAGCCAAGAGTACAGGGACGTGTATTCACCCCTCCACTTT	CASSQEYRDVYSPLHF
TRBV27	NA	NA	TRBJ2-1	TGTGCCAGCAGTCGGTCAGGGGTAAGCGCCAATGAGCAGTTCTTC	CASSRSGVSANEQFF
TRBV3-1/TRBV3-2	NA	NA	TRBJ1-5	TGTGCCAGCAGGCAAGTTCCTCGGGTCCCCAATCAGCCCCAGCATTTT	CASRQVPRVPNQPQHF
TRBV10-3	once	NA	TRBJ2-5	TGTGCCATCAGTATAGGGGTACAAGAGACCCAGTACTTC	CAISIGVQETQYF
TRBV19	NA	TRBD2	TRBJ2-5	TGTGCCAGTAGTCTAGCGGGGGGGCGGGAGACCCAGTACTTC	CASSLAGGRETQYF
TRBV6-5	NA	NA	TRBJ1-5	TGTGCCAGCACTCTGACTCTTGCTAATCAGCCCCAGCATTTT	CASTLTLANQPQHF
TRBV7-6	once	TRBD1	TRBJ1-2	TGTGCCAGCAGCCTTCTGACGGGACAGGGAAATTCTTATGGCTACACCTTC	CASSLLTGQGNSYGYTF
TRBV6-6	many	TRBD1	TRBJ1-5	TGTGCCAGCAGTCCTAGACAGGGGATAAATAGCAATCAGCCCCAGCATTTT	CASSPRQGINSNQPQHF
TRBV10-3	NA	TRBD1	TRBJ1-2	TGTGCCACAGTGACGGACAGGGGGTCGAACTATGGCTACACCTTC	CATVTDRGSNYGYTF
TRBV3-1/TRBV3-2	NA	TRBD1	TRBJ1-2	TGTGCCAGCAGCCAAGATTTCGCAGGACAGGGGGCTACAGGCTACACCTTC	CASSQDFAGQGATGYTF